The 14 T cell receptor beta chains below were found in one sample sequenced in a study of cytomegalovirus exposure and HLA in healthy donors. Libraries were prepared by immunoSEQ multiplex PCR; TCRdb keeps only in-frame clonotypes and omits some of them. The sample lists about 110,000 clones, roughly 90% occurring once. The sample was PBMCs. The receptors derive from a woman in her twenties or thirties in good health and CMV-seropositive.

The CDR3 spells CASSPIPGLAGGRTGELFF. Here the CDR3 DNA reads TGCGCCAGCAGCCCCATTCCGGGACTAGCGGGAGGAAGAACCGGGGAGCTGTTTTTT. The V call is TRBV5-1, the J call TRBJ2-2; 15 bases match TRBD2. The germline CDR1 and CDR2 sequences are SGHRS and YFSETQ. This CDR3 is built from 19 residues. V shed 4 bases, J shed 5 bases, and the junction held 12 bases outside the gene matches.

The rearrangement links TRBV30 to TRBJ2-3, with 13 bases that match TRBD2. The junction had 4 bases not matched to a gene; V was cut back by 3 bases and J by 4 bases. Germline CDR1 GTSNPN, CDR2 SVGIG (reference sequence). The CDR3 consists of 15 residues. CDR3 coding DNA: TGTGCCTGGAGGCCCGGACTAGCGGGAGCAGATACGCAGTATTTT. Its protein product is CAWRPGLAGADTQYF.

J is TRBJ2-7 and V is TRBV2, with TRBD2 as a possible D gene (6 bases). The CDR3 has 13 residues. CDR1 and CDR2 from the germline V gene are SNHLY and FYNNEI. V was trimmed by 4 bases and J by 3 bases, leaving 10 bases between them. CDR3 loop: CASSGWGGYEQYF. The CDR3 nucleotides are TGTGCCAGCAGTGGCTGGGGAGGCTACGAGCAGTACTTC.

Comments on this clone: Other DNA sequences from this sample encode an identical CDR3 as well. DNA of the CDR3: TGCGCCAGCAGCCGGGGACTAGCGGGCACAGATACGCAGTATTTT. Translated: CASSRGLAGTDTQYF. The J gene is TRBJ2-3, the V gene TRBV5-1; TRBD2 matches at 11 bases. CDR3 length equals 15 residues. V lost 4 bases and J lost 1; bases outside the gene matches: 2. Germline V gene sequence: CDR1 SGHRS, CDR2 YFSETQ. The full variable domain, with the rest looked up from reference TRBV5-1 and TRBJ2-3, is KAGVTQTPRYLIKTRGQQVTLSCSPISGHRSVSWYQQTPGQGLQFLFEYFSETQRNKGNFPGRFSGRQFSNSRSEMNVSTLELGDSALYLCASSRGLAGTDTQYFGPGTRLTVL.

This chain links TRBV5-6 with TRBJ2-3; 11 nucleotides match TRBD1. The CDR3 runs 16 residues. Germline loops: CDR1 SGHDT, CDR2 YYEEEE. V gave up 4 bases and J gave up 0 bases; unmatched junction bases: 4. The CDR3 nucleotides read TGTGCCAGCAGCCGCGGACAGGGGGCAAGCACAGATACGCAGTATTTT. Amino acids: CASSRGQGASTDTQYF.

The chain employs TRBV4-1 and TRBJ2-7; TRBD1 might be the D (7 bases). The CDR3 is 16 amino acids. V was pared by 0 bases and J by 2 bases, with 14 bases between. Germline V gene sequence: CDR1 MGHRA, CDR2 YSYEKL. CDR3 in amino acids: CASSQEKPGGTYEQYF. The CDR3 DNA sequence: TGCGCCAGCAGCCAAGAGAAGCCAGGGGGGACCTACGAGCAGTACTTC.

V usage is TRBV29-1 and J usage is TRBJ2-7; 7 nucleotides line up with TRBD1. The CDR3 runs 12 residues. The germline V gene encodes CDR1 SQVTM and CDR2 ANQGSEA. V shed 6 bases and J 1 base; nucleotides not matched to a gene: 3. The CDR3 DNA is TGCAGCGTGAAGGGACAGTCCTACGAGCAGTACTTC. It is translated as CSVKGQSYEQYF.

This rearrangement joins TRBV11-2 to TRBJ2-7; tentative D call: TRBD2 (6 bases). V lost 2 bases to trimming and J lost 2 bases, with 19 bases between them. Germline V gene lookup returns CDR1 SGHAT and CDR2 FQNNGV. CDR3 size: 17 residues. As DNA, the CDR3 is TGTGCCAGCAGCTTATCCGGAGGGGAGGAACGGCCCTACGAGCAGTACTTC. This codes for CASSLSGGEERPYEQYF.

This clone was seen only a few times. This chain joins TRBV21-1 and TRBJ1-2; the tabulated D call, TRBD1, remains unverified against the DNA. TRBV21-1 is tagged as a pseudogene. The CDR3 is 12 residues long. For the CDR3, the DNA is TGTGCCAGCAGCGAAGGGCAGGAAGGCTACACCTTC. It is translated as CASSEGQEGYTF.

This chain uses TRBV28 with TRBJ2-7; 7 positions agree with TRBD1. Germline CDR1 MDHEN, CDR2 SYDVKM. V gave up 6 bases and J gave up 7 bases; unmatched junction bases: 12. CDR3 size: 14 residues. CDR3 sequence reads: CASSPQGGRREQYF. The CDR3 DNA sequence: TGTGCCAGCAGCCCCCAAGGGGGCCGGAGGGAGCAGTACTTC.

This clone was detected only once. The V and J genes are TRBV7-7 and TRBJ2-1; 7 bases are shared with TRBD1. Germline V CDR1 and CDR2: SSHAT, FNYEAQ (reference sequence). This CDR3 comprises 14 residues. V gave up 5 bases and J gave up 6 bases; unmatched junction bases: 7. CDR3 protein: CASSPGTVSNEQFF. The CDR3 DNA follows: TGTGCCAGCAGCCCAGGGACAGTTTCCAATGAGCAGTTCTTC.

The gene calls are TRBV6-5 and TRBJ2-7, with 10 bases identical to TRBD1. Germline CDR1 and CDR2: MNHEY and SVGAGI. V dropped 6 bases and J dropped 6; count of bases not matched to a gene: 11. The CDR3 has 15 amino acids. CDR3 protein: CASSDPKTGGIEQYF. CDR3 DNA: TGTGCCAGCAGCGATCCCAAGACAGGGGGCATCGAGCAGTACTTC.

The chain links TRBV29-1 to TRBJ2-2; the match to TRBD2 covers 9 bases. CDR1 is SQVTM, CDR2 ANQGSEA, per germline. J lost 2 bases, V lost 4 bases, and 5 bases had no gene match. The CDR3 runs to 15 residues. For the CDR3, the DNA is TGCAGCGTTGTTGGGCTAGCGGGAAACACCGGGGAGCTGTTTTTT. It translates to CSVVGLAGNTGELFF.

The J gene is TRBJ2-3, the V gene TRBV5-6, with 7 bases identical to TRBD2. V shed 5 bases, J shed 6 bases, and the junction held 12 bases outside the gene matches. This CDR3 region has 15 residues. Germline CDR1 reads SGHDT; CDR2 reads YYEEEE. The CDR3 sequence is CASSGLVGLLDTQYF. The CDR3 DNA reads TGTGCCAGCAGTGGACTAGTTGGGTTGTTGGATACGCAGTATTTT.